This is a list of T cell receptor beta chains from one sample in a study of cytomegalovirus exposure and HLA in healthy donors. TCRdb keeps only in-frame clones here, not all; method: immunoSEQ multiplex PCR. The table includes 200,000 or so clones, over 80% detected once. The specimen was PBMCs. The source of these receptors is a middle-aged man in good health and CMV-seropositive. The conserved cysteine and the conserved F or W are not part of the CDR3 here. The order of the fields is V gene, CDR3 protein.

>TRBV5-1
ASSWGLAGGPGETQY
>TRBV4-1
ASSQAGTGGDEQY
>TRBV5-8
ASSLKRGSSNQPQH
>TRBV6-5
ASSASNYGYT
>TRBV28
ASRTGTGGRDGYT
>TRBV9
ASSPTGNPSSTDTQY
>TRBV19
ASSIYSADTQY
>TRBV14
ASSQQHGTRSYGYT
>TRBV4-3
ASSQEGTRDEQF
>TRBV4-3
ASSQDRRGSHEQY
>TRBV9
ASSTRSGQGAVGANVLT
>TRBV4-3
ASSQDVDRRGYT
>TRBV2
ASMGEGRIYEQY
>TRBV7-9
ASSYGEEGGQPQH
>TRBV5-1
ASSFVAGAAYEQY
>TRBV7-8
ASNLRTGLYEQY
>TRBV11-3
ASSLALYSNQPQH
>TRBV6-6
ASTHGGPNNEQF
>TRBV7-6
ASSLGTAGPSEQY
>TRBV20-1
SAERGLEQY
>TRBV27
ASGRRGGVNIQY
>TRBV4-3
ASSQKGQGGQETQY
>TRBV6-5
ASSYRGGNTEAF
>TRBV18
ASSPGTPQGNYGYT
>TRBV9
ASSVGQRGGPGETQY
>TRBV27
ASSSGGARETQY
>TRBV19
ASSVDKPYEQY
>TRBV5-1
ASSRGQGVACEQY
>TRBV7-2
ASSAYRESYEQY
>TRBV7-3
ASSAGGGYEQY
>TRBV19
ASAGQGPRETQY
>TRBV7-2
ASSRGSPVGELF
>TRBV4-2
ASSQPTSRGSTDTQY
>TRBV28
ASRRTGNQPQH
>TRBV27
ASSLSPGWSTEAF
>TRBV11-2
ASSFEAGEGQPQH
>TRBV2
ASSELGGDLSSPLH
>TRBV6-1
ASSEVMNTEAF
>TRBV4-1
ASSQEGGGGTGELF
>TRBV5-8
ASSLDARGYT
>TRBV5-4
ASSLATTSGGYT
>TRBV9
ASSVELEETGELF
>TRBV27
ATGQGLNTGELF
>TRBV7-9
ASSVPGTQY
>TRBV5-1
ASSLVGSGNTEAF
>TRBV19
ASKADRLDGYT
>TRBV27
ASSQGHGVGTEAF
>TRBV7-8
ASAGTSGVYTGELF
>TRBV7-9
ASSSTGGVRLDYGYT